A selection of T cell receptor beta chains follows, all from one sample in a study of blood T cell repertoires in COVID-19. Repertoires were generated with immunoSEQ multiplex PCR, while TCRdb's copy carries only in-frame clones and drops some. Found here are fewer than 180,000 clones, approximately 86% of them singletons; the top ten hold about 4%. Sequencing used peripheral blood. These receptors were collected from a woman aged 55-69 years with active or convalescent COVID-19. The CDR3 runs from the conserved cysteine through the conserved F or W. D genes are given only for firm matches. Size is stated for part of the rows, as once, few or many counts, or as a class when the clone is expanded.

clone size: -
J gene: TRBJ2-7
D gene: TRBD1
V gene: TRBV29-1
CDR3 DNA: TGCAGCGCCAGGGGGCTGGAATCCTACGAGCAGTACTTC
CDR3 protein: CSARGLESYEQYF

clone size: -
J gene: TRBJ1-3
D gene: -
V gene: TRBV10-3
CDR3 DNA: TGTGCCATCAGGGAACAGGCAGACTCTGGAAACACCATATATTTT
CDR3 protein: CAIREQADSGNTIYF

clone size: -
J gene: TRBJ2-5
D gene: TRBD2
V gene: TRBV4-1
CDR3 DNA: TGCGCCAGCGGGACATACGGGGGGGACCAAGAGACCCAGTACTTC
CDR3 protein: CASGTYGGDQETQYF

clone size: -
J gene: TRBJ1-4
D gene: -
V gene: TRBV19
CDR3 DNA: TGTGCCAGTAGTATACAGTCACTTAGGACAGAAAAACTGTTTTTT
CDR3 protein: CASSIQSLRTEKLFF

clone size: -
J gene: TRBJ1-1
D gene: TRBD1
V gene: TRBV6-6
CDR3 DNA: TGTGCCAGCAAAACCCGGGACAGTGCTGAAGCTTTCTTT
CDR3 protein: CASKTRDSAEAFF

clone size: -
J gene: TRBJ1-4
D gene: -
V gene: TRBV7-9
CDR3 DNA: TGTGCCAGCAGCCCAGGGGAAAAACTGTTTTTT
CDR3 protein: CASSPGEKLFF

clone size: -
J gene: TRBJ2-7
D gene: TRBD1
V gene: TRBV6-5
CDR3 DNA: TGTGCCAGCACCCCGACAGGGGGCTCCTACGAGCAGTACTTC
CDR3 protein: CASTPTGGSYEQYF

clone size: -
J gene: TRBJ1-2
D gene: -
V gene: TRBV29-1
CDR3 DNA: TGCAGCGTGGCCCATTCCTACTATGGCTACACCTTC
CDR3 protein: CSVAHSYYGYTF

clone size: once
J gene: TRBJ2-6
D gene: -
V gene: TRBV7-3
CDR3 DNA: TGTGCCAGCAGCTTACAGGGCTTGTCGGGTTCTTCTGGGGCCAACGTCCTGACTTTC
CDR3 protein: CASSLQGLSGSSGANVLTF

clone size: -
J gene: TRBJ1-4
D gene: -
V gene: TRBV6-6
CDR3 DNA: TGTGCCAGCAGTAAGGGACCGGGACTAGGTGAAAAACTGTTTTTT
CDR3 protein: CASSKGPGLGEKLFF

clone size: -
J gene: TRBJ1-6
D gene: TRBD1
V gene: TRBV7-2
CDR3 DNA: TGTGCCAGCAGCTTAGAAGGGACAGTAGGGTCACCCCTCCACTTT
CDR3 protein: CASSLEGTVGSPLHF

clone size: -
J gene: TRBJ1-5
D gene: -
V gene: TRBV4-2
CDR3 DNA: TGTGCCAGCAGCCAGAGGCCTTATGGGGCGGAACAGCCCCAGCATTTT
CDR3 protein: CASSQRPYGAEQPQHF

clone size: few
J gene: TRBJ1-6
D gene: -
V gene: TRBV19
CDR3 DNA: TGTGCCTCGAGGCGGGCCGTAAGCTCCTATAATTCACCCCTCCACTTT
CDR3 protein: CASRRAVSSYNSPLHF

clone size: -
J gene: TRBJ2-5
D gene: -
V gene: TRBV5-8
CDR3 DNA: TGTGCCAGCAGCTTGGCCCGGGGGGCCAAAGAGACCCAGTACTTC
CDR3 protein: CASSLARGAKETQYF

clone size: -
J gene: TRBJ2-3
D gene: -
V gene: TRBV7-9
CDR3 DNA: TGTGCCAGCAGCTTTAGCGGTGGGACAGATACGCAGTATTTT
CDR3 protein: CASSFSGGTDTQYF

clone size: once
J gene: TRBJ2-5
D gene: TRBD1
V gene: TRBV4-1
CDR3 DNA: TGCGCCAGCAGCCAACGCGACAGGGATGAAGAGACCCAGTACTTC
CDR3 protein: CASSQRDRDEETQYF

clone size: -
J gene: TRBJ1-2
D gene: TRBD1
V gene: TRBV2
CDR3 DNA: TGTGCCAGCAGGGGACAGGGAAACGACGGCTACACCTTC
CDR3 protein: CASRGQGNDGYTF

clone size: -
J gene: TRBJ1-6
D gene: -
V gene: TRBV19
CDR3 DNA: TGTGCCAGTGGGGACATCGGATATAATTCACCCCTCCACTTT
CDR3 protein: CASGDIGYNSPLHF

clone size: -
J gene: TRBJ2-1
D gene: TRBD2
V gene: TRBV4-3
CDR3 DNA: TGCGCCAGCAGCCAAGATTCCCTAGCGGGGGGCTACAATGAGCAGTTCTTC
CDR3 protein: CASSQDSLAGGYNEQFF

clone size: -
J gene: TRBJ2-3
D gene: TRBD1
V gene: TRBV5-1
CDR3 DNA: TGCGCCAGCAGCTTGAATGGGGACAGGGGGCTTTATACGCAGTATTTT
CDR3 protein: CASSLNGDRGLYTQYF

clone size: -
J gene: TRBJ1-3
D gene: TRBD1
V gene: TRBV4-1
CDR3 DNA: TGCGCCAGCAGCCAGCCCACAGGGGCCCCTGGAAACACCATATATTTT
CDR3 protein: CASSQPTGAPGNTIYF

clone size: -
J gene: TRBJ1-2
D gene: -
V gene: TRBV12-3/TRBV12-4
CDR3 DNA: TGTGCCAGCAGTAACCCTGGCCGGGATGGCTACACCTTC
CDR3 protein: CASSNPGRDGYTF

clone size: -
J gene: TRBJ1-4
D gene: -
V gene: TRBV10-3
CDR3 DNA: TGTGCCATCAGTGAAGGAGGGATGGATGAAAAACTGTTTTTT
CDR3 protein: CAISEGGMDEKLFF

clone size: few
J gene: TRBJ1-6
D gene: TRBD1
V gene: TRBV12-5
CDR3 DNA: TGTGCTAGTGGTTCCACAGGGGGAATTTCACCCCTCCACTTT
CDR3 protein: CASGSTGGISPLHF

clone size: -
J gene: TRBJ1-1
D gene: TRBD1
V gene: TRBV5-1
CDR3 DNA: TGCGCCAGCAGCTCGACAGGGGCTTCCACTGAAGCTTTCTTT
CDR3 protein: CASSSTGASTEAFF

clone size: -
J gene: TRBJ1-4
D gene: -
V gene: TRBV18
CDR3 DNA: TGTGCCAGCTCACCCGTAACAACTAATGAAAAACTGTTTTTT
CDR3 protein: CASSPVTTNEKLFF

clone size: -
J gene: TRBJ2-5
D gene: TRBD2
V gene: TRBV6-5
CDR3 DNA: TGTGCCAGCAGTTCAGAAACTAGCGGGGCAGAGACCCAGTACTTC
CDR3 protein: CASSSETSGAETQYF

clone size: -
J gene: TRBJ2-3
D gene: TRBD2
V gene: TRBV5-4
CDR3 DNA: TGTGCCAGCAGCTGGGGGACTAGCGGGGGCACAGATACGCAGTATTTT
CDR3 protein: CASSWGTSGGTDTQYF

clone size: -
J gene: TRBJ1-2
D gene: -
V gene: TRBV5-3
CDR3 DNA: TGTGCCAGAAGCACCCCAGGGATTTGCGGCTACACCTTC
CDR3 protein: CARSTPGICGYTF

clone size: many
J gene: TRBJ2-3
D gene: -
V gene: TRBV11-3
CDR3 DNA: TGTGCCAGCAGCTGGGACTCTGGCCCACCCACAGATACGCAGTATTTT
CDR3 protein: CASSWDSGPPTDTQYF

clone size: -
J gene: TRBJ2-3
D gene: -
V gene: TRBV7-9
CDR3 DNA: TGTGCCAGCAGCTTAAGTCCAGGGGCAGGGCTCGCAGATACGCAGTATTTT
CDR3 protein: CASSLSPGAGLADTQYF

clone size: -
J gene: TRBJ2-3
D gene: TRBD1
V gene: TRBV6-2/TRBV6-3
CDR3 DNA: TGTGCCAGCAGTGCGGACAGGCGCACTAGCACAGATACGCAGTATTTT
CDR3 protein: CASSADRRTSTDTQYF

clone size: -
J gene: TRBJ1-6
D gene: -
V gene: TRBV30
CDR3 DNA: TGTGCCTGGAGTTCCGAGGAACCCCTCCACTTT
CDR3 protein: CAWSSEEPLHF

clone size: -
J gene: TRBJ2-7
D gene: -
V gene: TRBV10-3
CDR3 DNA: TGTGCCATCAGTGAGTCGAGATCAGGACTTGACGGCGAGCAGTACTTC
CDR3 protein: CAISESRSGLDGEQYF

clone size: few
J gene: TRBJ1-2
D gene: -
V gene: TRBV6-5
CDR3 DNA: TGTGCCAGCAGTTACCAGTACCAGGGGGGCTACACCTTC
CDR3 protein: CASSYQYQGGYTF

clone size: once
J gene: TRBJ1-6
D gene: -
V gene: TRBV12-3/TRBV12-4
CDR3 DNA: TGTGCCAGCAGTTCCGGGTATAATTCACCCCTCCACTTT
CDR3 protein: CASSSGYNSPLHF

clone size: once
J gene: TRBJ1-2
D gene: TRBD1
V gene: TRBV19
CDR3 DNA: TGTGCCAGTAGTATATCGAGAGGACAGGGACGAGCTAACTATGGCTACACCTTC
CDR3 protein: CASSISRGQGRANYGYTF

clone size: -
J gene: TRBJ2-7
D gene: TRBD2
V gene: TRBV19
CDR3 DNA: TGTGCCAGTAGCTTACTAGCGGACACCTACGAGCAGTACTTC
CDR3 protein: CASSLLADTYEQYF

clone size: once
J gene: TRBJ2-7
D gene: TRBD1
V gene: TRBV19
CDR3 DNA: TGTGCCAGTAGTTCACCGGGACAGGGGGCCTACGAGCAGTACTTC
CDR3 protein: CASSSPGQGAYEQYF

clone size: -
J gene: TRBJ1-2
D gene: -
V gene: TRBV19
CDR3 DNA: TGTGCCAGTAGCCCCCAGGGCCCATATGGCTACACCTTC
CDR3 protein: CASSPQGPYGYTF

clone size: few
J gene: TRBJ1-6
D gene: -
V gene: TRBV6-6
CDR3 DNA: TGTGCCACCCAGGGACTTAATAATTCACCCCTCCACTTT
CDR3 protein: CATQGLNNSPLHF

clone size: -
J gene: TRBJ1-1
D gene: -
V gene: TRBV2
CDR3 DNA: TGTGCCAGCAGTGAAGCAGGCAGGGGTGACACTGAAGCTTTCTTT
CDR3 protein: CASSEAGRGDTEAFF

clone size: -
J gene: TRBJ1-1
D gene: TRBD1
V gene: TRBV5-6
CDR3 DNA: TGTGCCAGCAGCTGGGGACAGGGACTCGGTACTGAAGCTTTCTTT
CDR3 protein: CASSWGQGLGTEAFF

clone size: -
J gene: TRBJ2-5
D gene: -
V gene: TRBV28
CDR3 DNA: TGTGCCAGCAGTTCCCCCTCTTACCAGGGATTGGAGACCCAGTACTTC
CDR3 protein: CASSSPSYQGLETQYF

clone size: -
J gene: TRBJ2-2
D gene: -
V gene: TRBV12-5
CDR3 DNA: TGTGCTAGTGGTTTGATAACCGGGGAGCTGTTTTTT
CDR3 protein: CASGLITGELFF

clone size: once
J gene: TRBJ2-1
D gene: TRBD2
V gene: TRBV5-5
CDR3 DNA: TGTGCCAGCAGCTTAGCGGGGGTATACAATGAGCAGTTCTTC
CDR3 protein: CASSLAGVYNEQFF

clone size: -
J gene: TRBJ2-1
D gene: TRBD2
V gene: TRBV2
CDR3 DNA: TGTGCCAGCCGGACTAGCGGAAACAATGAGCAGTTCTTC
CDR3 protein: CASRTSGNNEQFF

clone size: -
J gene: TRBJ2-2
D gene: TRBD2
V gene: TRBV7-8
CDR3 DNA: TGTGCCAGCAGTCCACGGGGGGGCCTTTCCGGGGAGCTGTTTTTT
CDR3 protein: CASSPRGGLSGELFF

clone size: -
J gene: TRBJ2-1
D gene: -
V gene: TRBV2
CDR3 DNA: TGTGCCAGCAGCTTCGTAAAGGGGCCGGGTGAGCAGTTCTTC
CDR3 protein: CASSFVKGPGEQFF

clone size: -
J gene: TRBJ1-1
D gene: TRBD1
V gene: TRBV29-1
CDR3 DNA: TGCAGCGCCGCGGGACAGGGGGTAAAGAGGGCTTTCTTT
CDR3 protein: CSAAGQGVKRAFF

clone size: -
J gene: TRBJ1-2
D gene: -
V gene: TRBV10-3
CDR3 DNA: TGTGCCATCAATGCGGGGGCGGGAGGTAATTCGGGAAATGGCTACACCTTC
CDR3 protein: CAINAGAGGNSGNGYTF